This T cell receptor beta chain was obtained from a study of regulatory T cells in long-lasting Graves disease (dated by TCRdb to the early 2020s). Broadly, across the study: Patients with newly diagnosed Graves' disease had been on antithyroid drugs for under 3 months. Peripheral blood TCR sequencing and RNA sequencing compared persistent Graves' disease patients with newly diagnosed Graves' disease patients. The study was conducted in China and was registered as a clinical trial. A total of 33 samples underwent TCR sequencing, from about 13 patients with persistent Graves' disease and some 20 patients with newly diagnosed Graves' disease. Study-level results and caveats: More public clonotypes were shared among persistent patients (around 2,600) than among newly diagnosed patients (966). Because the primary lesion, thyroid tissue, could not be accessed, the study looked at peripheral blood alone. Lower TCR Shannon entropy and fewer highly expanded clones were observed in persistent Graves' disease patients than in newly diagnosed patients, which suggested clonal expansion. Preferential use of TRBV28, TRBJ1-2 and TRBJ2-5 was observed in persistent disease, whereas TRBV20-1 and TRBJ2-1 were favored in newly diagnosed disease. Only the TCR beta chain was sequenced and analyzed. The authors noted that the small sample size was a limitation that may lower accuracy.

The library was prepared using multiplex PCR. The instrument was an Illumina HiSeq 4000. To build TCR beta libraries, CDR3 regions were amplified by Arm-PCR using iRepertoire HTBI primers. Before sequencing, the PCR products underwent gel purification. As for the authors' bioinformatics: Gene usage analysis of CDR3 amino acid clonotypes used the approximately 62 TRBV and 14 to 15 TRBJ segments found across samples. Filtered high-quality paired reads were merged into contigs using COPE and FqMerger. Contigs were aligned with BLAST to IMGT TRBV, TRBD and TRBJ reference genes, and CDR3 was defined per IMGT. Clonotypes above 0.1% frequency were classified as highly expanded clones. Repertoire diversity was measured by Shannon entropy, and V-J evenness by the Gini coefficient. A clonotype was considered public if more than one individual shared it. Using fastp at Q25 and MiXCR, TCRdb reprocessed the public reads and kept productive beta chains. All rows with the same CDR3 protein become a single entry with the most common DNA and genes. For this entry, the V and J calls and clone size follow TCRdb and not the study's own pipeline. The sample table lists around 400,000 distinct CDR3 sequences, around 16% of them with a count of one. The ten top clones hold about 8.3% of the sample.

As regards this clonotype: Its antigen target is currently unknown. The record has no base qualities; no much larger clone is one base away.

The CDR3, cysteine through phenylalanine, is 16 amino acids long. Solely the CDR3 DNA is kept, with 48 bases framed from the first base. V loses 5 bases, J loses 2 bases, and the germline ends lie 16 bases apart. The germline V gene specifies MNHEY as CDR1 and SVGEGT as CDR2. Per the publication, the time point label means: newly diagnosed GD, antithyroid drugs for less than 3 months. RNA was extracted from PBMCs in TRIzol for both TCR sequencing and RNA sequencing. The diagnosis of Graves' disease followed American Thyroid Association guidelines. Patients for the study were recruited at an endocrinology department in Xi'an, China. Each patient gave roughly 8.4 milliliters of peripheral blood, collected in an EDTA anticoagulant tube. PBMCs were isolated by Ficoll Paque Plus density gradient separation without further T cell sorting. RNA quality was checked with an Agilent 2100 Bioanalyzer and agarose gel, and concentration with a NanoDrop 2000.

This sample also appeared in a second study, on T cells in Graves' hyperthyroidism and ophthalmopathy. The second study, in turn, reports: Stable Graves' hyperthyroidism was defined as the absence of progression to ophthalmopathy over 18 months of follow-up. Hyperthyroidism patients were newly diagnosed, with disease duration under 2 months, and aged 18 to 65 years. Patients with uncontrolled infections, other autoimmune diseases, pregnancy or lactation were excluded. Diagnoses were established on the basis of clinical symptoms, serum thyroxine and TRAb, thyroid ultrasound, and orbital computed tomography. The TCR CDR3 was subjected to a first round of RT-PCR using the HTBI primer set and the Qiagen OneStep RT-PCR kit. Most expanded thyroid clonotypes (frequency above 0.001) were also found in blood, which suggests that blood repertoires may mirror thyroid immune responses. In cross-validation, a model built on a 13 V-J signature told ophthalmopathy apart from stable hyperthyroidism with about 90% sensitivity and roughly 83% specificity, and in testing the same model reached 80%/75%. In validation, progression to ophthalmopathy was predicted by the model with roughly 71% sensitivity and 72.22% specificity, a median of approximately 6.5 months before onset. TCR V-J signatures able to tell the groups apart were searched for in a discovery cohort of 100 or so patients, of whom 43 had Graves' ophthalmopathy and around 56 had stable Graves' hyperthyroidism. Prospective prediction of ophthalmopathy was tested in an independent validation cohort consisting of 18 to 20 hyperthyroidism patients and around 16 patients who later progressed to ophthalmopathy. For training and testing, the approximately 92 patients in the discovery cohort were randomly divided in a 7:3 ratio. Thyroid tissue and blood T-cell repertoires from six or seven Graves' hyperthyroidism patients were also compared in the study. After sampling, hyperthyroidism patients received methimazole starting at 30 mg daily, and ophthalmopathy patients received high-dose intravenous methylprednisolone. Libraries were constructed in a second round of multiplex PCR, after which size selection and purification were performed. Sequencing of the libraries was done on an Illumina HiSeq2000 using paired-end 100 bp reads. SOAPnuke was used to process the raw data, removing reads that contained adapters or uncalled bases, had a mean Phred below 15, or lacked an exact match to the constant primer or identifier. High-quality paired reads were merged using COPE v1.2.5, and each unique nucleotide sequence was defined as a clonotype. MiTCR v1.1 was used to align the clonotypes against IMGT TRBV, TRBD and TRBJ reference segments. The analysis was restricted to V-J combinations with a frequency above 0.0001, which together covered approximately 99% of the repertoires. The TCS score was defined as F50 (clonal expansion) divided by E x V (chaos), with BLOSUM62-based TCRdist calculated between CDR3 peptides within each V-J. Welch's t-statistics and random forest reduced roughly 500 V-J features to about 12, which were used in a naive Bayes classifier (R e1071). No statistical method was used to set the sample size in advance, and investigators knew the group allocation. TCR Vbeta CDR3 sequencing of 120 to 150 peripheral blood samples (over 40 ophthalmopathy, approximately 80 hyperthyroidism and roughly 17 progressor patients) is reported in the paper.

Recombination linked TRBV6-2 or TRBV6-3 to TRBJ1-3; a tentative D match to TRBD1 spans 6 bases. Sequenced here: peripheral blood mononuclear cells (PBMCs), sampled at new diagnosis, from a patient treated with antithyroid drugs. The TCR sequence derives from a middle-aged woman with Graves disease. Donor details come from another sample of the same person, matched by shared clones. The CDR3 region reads CASSEQGWETGNTIYF. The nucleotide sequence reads TGTGCCAGCAGTGAACAGGGTTGGGAGACTGGAAACACCATATATTTT.